One and the same sample provided the 11 T cell receptor beta chains below, sequenced in a study of Ad26.COV2.S vaccination and SARS-CoV-2 variants. This table comes from immunoSEQ multiplex PCR, and its TCRdb copy is limited to in-frame clones, with some not included. The sample has around 370,000 clones, 90% to 95% seen once. Here the sequenced sample was peripheral blood, taken after recovery from COVID-19. These receptors came from a human donor who had recovered from COVID-19.

The chain carries TRBV6-2 or TRBV6-3 and TRBJ2-2, with D hard to call. The V gene lost 6 bases and the J gene lost 4 bases, with 12 bases spanning the gap. Germline V gene lookup returns CDR1 MNHEY and CDR2 SVGEGT. CDR3 length: 14 amino acids. CDR3 amino acids: CASSSSFFTGELFF. DNA for the CDR3: TGTGCCAGCAGCAGTTCCTTTTTCACCGGGGAGCTGTTTTTT.

For the CDR3, the DNA is TGTGCCAGCCGGAGATTGGACAGCGGTGGGGAGCTGTTTTTT. Protein: CASRRLDSGGELFF. The chain is built from TRBV21-1 and TRBJ2-2; the table gives TRBD1 as D, unverified against the DNA. TRBV21-1 is a pseudogene. This CDR3 region has 14 residues.

The chain links TRBV7-8 to TRBJ2-2; maybe TRBD1 (5 bases). The germline CDR1 and CDR2 sequences are SGHVS and FQNEAQ. With 1 base removed from V and 5 bases from J, the gap between germline ends came to 8 bases. CDR3 length equals 14 residues. DNA for the CDR3: TGTGCCAGCAGCTTAGTTCCAGGGACCGGGGAGCTGTTTTTT. The encoded protein is CASSLVPGTGELFF.

The chain is built from TRBV27 and TRBJ2-2; D not certain. Trimming took 7 bases from V and 5 from J, leaving 8 bases between them. This CDR3 comprises 12 residues. In germline, CDR1 is MNHEY, CDR2 SMNVEV (reference sequence). This chain's CDR3 is CASKHGTGELFF. As DNA, the CDR3 is TGTGCCAGCAAACATGGGACCGGGGAGCTGTTTTTT.

This chain joins TRBV19 and TRBJ2-7, with D uncertain. The V end lost 4 bases, the J end lost 3 bases, and 10 bases lay between the germline ends. The CDR3 is made up of 13 amino acids. Germline assignment: CDR1 LNHDA and CDR2 SQIVND (reference sequence). The CDR3 is CASSTAERYEQYF. CDR3 nucleotides: TGTGCCAGTAGTACCGCAGAACGCTACGAGCAGTACTTC.

The CDR3 nucleotides read TGCGCCAGCAGCCAATACAGGGGCAAGGACACCGGGGAGCTGTTTTTT. Its translation is CASSQYRGKDTGELFF. This sequence joins TRBV4-3 and TRBJ2-2, with 7 positions matching TRBD1. V shed 2 bases, J shed 3 bases, and the junction held 6 bases outside the gene matches. This CDR3 has 16 residues. Per germline, CDR1 LGHNA and CDR2 YSLEER.

The chain has TRBV19 and TRBJ1-6; the D gene is possibly TRBD1 (6 bases). Trimming left V 5 bases short and J 5 bases short, with 7 bases between. The CDR3 runs 13 residues. Germline V gene sequence: CDR1 LNHDA, CDR2 SQIVND (reference sequence). The chain's CDR3 is CASSWTDNSPLHF. The CDR3 region has the DNA TGTGCCAGTAGTTGGACAGATAATTCACCCCTCCACTTT.

The chain is built from TRBV3-1 (or the pseudogene TRBV3-2) and TRBJ1-6; D is unclear. The CDR3 runs to 14 residues. The V gene's germline CDR1 is LGHDT and CDR2 YNNKEL (reference sequence). Trimming stripped 2 bases from V and 10 bases from J, with 12 bases between. The CDR3 loop reads CASSQRRVSSPLHF. The CDR3 bases are TGTGCCAGCAGCCAAAGAAGGGTTTCATCACCCCTCCACTTT.

The V gene is TRBV5-1, the J gene TRBJ1-4, with 7 bases fitting TRBD1. Germline lookup yields CDR1 SGHRS and CDR2 YFSETQ. The CDR3 consists of 18 residues. Trimming at V came to 4 bases and at J to 8 bases, leaving 20 bases not matched to a gene. The CDR3 loop reads CASSGSRQTGSRREKLFF. In DNA, the CDR3 is TGCGCCAGCAGCGGATCCCGTCAGACAGGGTCCCGCCGAGAAAAACTGTTTTTT.

The V and J genes are TRBV12-5 and TRBJ1-1; D might be TRBD1 (6 bases). The germline CDR1 and CDR2 sequences are LGHNT and FRNRAP. With 4 bases removed from V and 7 bases from J, the gap between germline ends came to 13 bases. This CDR3 is 13 amino acids long. The CDR3 DNA reads TGTGCTAGTGGTTGGGGGCTCGGCTTTGAAGCTTTCTTT. This gives the protein CASGWGLGFEAFF. The whole variable domain, remainder taken from reference TRBV12-5 and TRBJ1-1, is DARVTQTPRHKVTEMGQEVTMRCQPILGHNTVFWYRQTMMQGLELLAYFRNRAPLDDSGMPKDRFSAEMPDATLATLKIQPSEPRDSAVYFCASGWGLGFEAFFGQGTRLTVV.

In nucleotides, the CDR3 is TGTGCCAGCAGCCAGGGGACGGGGACACTATACGAGCAGTACTTC. Encoded protein: CASSQGTGTLYEQYF. The V gene is TRBV3-1 (or the pseudogene TRBV3-2), the J gene TRBJ2-7; possible D gene TRBD1, 6 bases. Deletions cut 3 bases from V and 4 bases from J, with 16 bases between. The germline gives CDR1 LGHDT, CDR2 YNNKEL (reference sequence). CDR3 length: 15 amino acids.